Detailed here is one TCR beta chain. The V end was cut by 0 bases, the J end by 13 bases, with 10 bases between. The CDR3 length is 11 residues. Germline V lookup: CDR1 SGHRS, CDR2 YFSETQ. Measured with immunoSEQ multiplex PCR; TCRdb has only the in-frame clones, and not every one. The sample holds more than 150,000 clones; 90% are singletons and the top ten take about 6.1%. The sample comes from a study of T cell responses to AZD1222 COVID-19 vaccine. The receptor's source is an adult in good health. The material was peripheral blood, obtained on day 0 of AZD1222 vaccination. This rearrangement joins TRBV5-1 to TRBJ1-2, with unresolved D. The CDR3 reads CASSLGRGSTF. DNA of the CDR3: TGCGCCAGCAGCTTGGGCCGGGGTAGCACCTTC.